This passage covers 31 T cell receptor beta chains from one sample sequenced in a study of T cell repertoires in aging, cancer and after chemotherapy. Rearranged V-D-J TRB sequences were amplified with a mixed TRB-A/B primer pool. TCRdb recomputed calls from the multiplex PCR reads with MiXCR, one row per CDR3 protein. This sample has approximately 4,900 distinct CDR3 sequences, with over 25% found just once. The template was genomic DNA from peripheral blood, not RNA. Sequencing was performed on blood. These receptors were collected from a human donor with a blood cancer. The donor label of this sample is uncertain.

The chain combines TRBV19 with TRBJ2-1, with D uncertain. Germline V gives CDR1 LNHDA, CDR2 SQIVND (reference sequence). The CDR3 sequence is 13 residues long. Trimming took off 8 bases at V and 3 bases at J, with 11 bases between the two ends. CDR3 sequence (DNA): TGTGCCAGTTCGGATAGAGGCTACAATGAGCAGTTCTTC. Translated, it gives CASSDRGYNEQFF.

This clonotype was picked up a small number of times. The chain carries TRBV19 and TRBJ2-5; a possible D gene is TRBD1 (5 bases). Germline assignment: CDR1 LNHDA and CDR2 SQIVND (reference sequence). The CDR3 consists of 13 residues. Trimming left V 3 bases short and J 2 bases short, with 7 bases between. The CDR3, as DNA: TGTGCCAGTAGTATGGCAGGGCAAGAGACCCAGTACTTC. Protein product: CASSMAGQETQYF.

As for this clonotype: A much larger clone lies one base from this, so it may be a read error. V is TRBV15 and J is TRBJ1-2; D call uncertain. The CDR3 runs to 14 residues. Germline V CDR1 and CDR2: LNHNV, YYDKDF (reference sequence). Trimming took 0 bases from V and 6 from J, leaving 11 bases between them. Here the CDR3 DNA reads TGTGCCACCAGCAGAGACGAGATATGTGATGGCTACACCTTC. It yields the protein CATSRDEICDGYTF.

This clonotype was detected a few times. The chain has TRBV6-5 and TRBJ1-6, with TRBD1 identical over 7 bases. After removal of 7 bases from V and 0 bases from J, the junction contained 15 bases not matched to a gene. Germline CDR1 and CDR2: MNHEY and SVGAGI. This CDR3 has 19 residues. The CDR3 region is CASTHMTGNPSSYNSPLHF. The CDR3 nucleotides read TGTGCCAGCACCCATATGACAGGGAACCCCAGCTCCTATAATTCACCCCTCCACTTT.

J is TRBJ2-6 and V is TRBV11-3; D call uncertain. Trimming shortened V by 5 bases and J by 3 bases, and 11 bases separated the two germline ends. CDR3 size: 15 residues. The germline gives CDR1 SGHNT, CDR2 YENEEA. In DNA form, the CDR3 reads TGTGCCAGCAGCCTAAAAGAGTTTGGGGCCAACGTCCTGACTTTC. It yields the protein CASSLKEFGANVLTF.

This clonotype has a handful of counts. One end of the junction varies from germline; a read error may be responsible. V usage is TRBV6-5 and J usage is TRBJ2-2, with 7 bases aligning to TRBD2. In germline, CDR1 is MNHEY, CDR2 SVGAGI. This CDR3 is 15 amino acids long. DNA for the CDR3: TGTGCCAGCAGTTACGCGGGAGAGGTCACCGGTGAGCTGTTTTTT. It translates to CASSYAGEVTGELFF.

This chain uses TRBV12-3 or TRBV12-4 with TRBJ2-1; 9 bases are shared with TRBD2. This CDR3 spans 14 amino acids. V trimming: 7 bases; J trimming: 2 bases; junction bases outside the gene matches: 3. The chain's CDR3 is CASTSGGTYNEQFF. CDR3 nucleotide sequence: TGTGCCAGCACGAGCGGGGGGACCTACAATGAGCAGTTCTTC.

A word on this clonotype: Germline is not matched at one junction end, which may reflect a read error. The rearrangement links TRBV6-5 to TRBJ2-4; D call uncertain. This CDR3 has 16 amino acids. Germline V gives CDR1 MNHEY, CDR2 SVGAGI. The CDR3 protein is CAISEKEQSAKNIQYF. The CDR3 DNA follows: TGTGCCATCAGTGAGAAAGAGCAGTCGGCCAAAAACATTCAGTACTTC.

The V call is TRBV13, the J call TRBJ2-5; 9 bases are shared with TRBD2. Germline CDR1 PRHDT, CDR2 FYEKMQ (reference sequence). The CDR3 has 15 residues. The V segment lost 1 base and the J segment 4 bases; nucleotides outside the gene matches: 4. CDR3 sequence: CASSLVGTSIETQYF. CDR3 in DNA: TGTGCCAGCAGCTTAGTGGGGACTAGCATAGAGACCCAGTACTTC.

This clonotype was seen only a few times. The rearrangement uses TRBV5-6 and TRBJ2-1, with D perhaps TRBD1 (5 bases). Trimming stripped 4 bases from V and 5 bases from J, with 10 bases between. There are 13 residues in the CDR3. CDR1 and CDR2 (germline): SGHDT, YYEEEE. CDR3 sequence reads: CASSRQQDNEQFF. DNA for the CDR3: TGTGCCAGCAGCCGCCAACAGGACAATGAGCAGTTCTTC.

The CDR3: CASSFLSGRGAGEQYF. The CDR3 DNA follows: TGTGCCAGCAGCTTTCTTAGCGGGAGAGGAGCGGGCGAGCAGTACTTC. The V and J genes are TRBV11-3 and TRBJ2-7; 9 bases line up with TRBD2. This CDR3 spans 16 amino acids. Trimming at V came to 3 bases and at J to 6 bases, leaving 12 bases not matched to a gene. The germline V gene encodes CDR1 SGHNT and CDR2 YENEEA.

J is TRBJ1-1 and V is TRBV12-3 or TRBV12-4; 8 bases fit TRBD1. This CDR3 comprises 14 residues. Trimming took 6 bases from V and 1 from J; bases not matched to a gene: 4. The DNA for the CDR3 is TGTGCCAGCAGGTGGGACAGGCAGAACACTGAAGCTTTCTTT. Its translation is CASRWDRQNTEAFF.

The chain combines TRBV5-1 with TRBJ1-4; TRBD1 matches at 8 bases. Trimming at V came to 0 bases and at J to 8 bases, leaving 3 bases not matched to a gene. Germline-derived CDR1 and CDR2 are SGHRS and YFSETQ. The CDR3 loop spans 14 amino acids. For the CDR3, the DNA is TGCGCCAGCAGCTTGGAACAGGGGGTAGAAAAACTGTTTTTT. Protein product: CASSLEQGVEKLFF. Variable domain in full (rest from reference TRBV5-1 and TRBJ1-4): KAGVTQTPRYLIKTRGQQVTLSCSPISGHRSVSWYQQTPGQGLQFLFEYFSETQRNKGNFPGRFSGRQFSNSRSEMNVSTLELGDSALYLCASSLEQGVEKLFFGSGTQLSVL.

The V call is TRBV20-1, the J call TRBJ2-7, with D unresolved. Trimming stripped 0 bases from V and 2 bases from J, with 8 bases between. Germline loops: CDR1 DFQATT, CDR2 SNEGSKA (reference sequence). The CDR3 is 13 residues long. The CDR3 DNA is TGCAGTGCTAGAGATCGGAACACCTACGAGCAGTACTTC. It encodes CSARDRNTYEQYF.

In its sample, this clonotype was seen a few times. CDR3 nucleotide sequence: TGTGCCAGTAGTATCCAGAGACAGTCCTACGAGCAGTACTTC. Its translation is CASSIQRQSYEQYF. The chain carries TRBV19 and TRBJ2-7, with D perhaps TRBD1 (5 bases). CDR3 length: 14 amino acids. The V gene's germline CDR1 is LNHDA and CDR2 SQIVND (reference sequence). Trimming shortened V by 3 bases and J by 1 base, and 10 bases separated the two germline ends.

This chain links TRBV6-5 with TRBJ2-3, with 9 nucleotides matching TRBD1. Germline CDR1 and CDR2: MNHEY and SVGAGI. This CDR3 contains 14 residues. The J segment lost 0 bases and the V segment lost 6 bases, leaving 1 base of the junction unmatched. The CDR3: CASRTGGSTDTQYF. As DNA, the CDR3 is TGTGCCAGCAGGACAGGGGGGAGCACAGATACGCAGTATTTT.

Only a few counts were recorded for this clonotype. The chain recombines TRBV27 with TRBJ2-5; weak D call: TRBD2 (6 bases). CDR1 and CDR2 (germline): MNHEY, SMNVEV (reference sequence). CDR3 length equals 15 residues. Trimming took off 7 bases at V and 2 bases at J, with 17 bases between the two ends. The CDR3 DNA sequence: TGTGCCAGCACCACCTACAGGAGGGTACAAGAGACCCAGTACTTC. This codes for CASTTYRRVQETQYF.

This chain uses TRBV4-3 with TRBJ2-2; no clear D gene. Trimming removed 4 bases from V and 4 bases from J, with 4 bases in between. CDR3 length: 12 amino acids. From germline, CDR1 is LGHNA and CDR2 YSLEER. The CDR3 nucleotides read TGCGCCAGCAGCCTAGCCACCGGGGAGCTGTTTTTT. This encodes CASSLATGELFF.

This chain uses TRBV6-5 with TRBJ1-1, with D hard to call. V lost 2 bases and J lost 1, with 17 bases in between. Germline V gene sequence: CDR1 MNHEY, CDR2 SVGAGI. CDR3 length: 17 residues. CDR3 DNA: TGTGCCAGCAGTTACGCAGCAGGTGCCAGGAAGAACACTGAAGCTTTCTTT. Translation gives CASSYAAGARKNTEAFF.

V usage is TRBV6-5 and J usage is TRBJ1-2, with a tentative D call TRBD1 (6 bases). Germline V gives CDR1 MNHEY, CDR2 SVGAGI. With 4 bases removed from V and 4 bases from J, the gap between germline ends came to 13 bases. This CDR3 is built from 14 residues. The CDR3 sequence: CASSFRDTFYGYTF. CDR3 coding DNA: TGTGCCAGCAGTTTCCGGGACACCTTCTATGGCTACACCTTC.

By sample fraction, this clonotype is medium-sized (0.01 to 0.1%). The rearrangement joins TRBV13 to TRBJ2-3; D call uncertain. The V and J ends lost 4 bases and 4 bases respectively, with 18 bases between them. The CDR3 sequence is 16 residues long. From germline, CDR1 is PRHDT and CDR2 FYEKMQ (reference sequence). CDR3 bases: TGTGCCAGCAGCTCCCCCTCGGGTCAAGGCGCAGATACGCAGTATTTT. Its protein is CASSSPSGQGADTQYF.

A note on this clonotype: An end of the junction differs from the germline gene, which may be a read error. V usage is TRBV6-5 and J usage is TRBJ2-3, with D tentatively TRBD1 or TRBD2 (6 bases each). Germline assignment: CDR1 MNHEY and CDR2 SVGAGI. The CDR3 spans 16 residues. CDR3 in DNA: TGTGCCATCAGTGCGGGGACACGGGGTGGTTCAGATACGCAGTATTTT. Its protein product is CAISAGTRGGSDTQYF.

The chain is built from TRBV20-1 and TRBJ2-1, with D possibly being TRBD2 (6 bases). V lost 5 bases and J lost 5, with 13 bases in between. This CDR3 contains 13 residues. The germline V gene has CDR1 DFQATT and CDR2 SNEGSKA (reference sequence). The CDR3 nucleotides are TGCAGTGCTCTTAGCGGAGCCGACAATGAGCAGTTCTTC. Amino acid sequence: CSALSGADNEQFF.

The chain has TRBV20-1 and TRBJ2-5; D is perhaps TRBD2 (5 bases). Germline values: CDR1 DFQATT, CDR2 SNEGSKA (reference sequence). V was cut by 4 bases and J by 3 bases, with 15 bases left in between. The CDR3 is made up of 14 amino acids. As DNA, the CDR3 is TGCAGTGCTACCCCGGGGTGCTTGGAAGAGACCCAGTACTTC. Protein sequence: CSATPGCLEETQYF.

The rearrangement links TRBV19 to TRBJ1-5; weak D call: TRBD1 (5 bases). The V and J ends lost 4 bases and 6 bases respectively, with 10 bases between them. Germline values: CDR1 LNHDA, CDR2 SQIVND (reference sequence). The CDR3 is 13 amino acids. The CDR3 nucleotides are TGTGCCAGTAGTAATCAGGGAGGTCAGCCCCAGCATTTT. Protein product: CASSNQGGQPQHF. Drawing the rest from reference TRBV19 and TRBJ1-5, the complete variable domain is DGGITQSPKYLFRKEGQNVTLSCEQNLNHDAMYWYRQDPGQGLRLIYYSQIVNDFQKGDIAEGYSVSREKKESFPLTVTSAQKNPTAFYLCASSNQGGQPQHFGDGTRLSIL.

This clonotype is classed as medium-sized (0.01 to 0.1%). The chain has TRBV6-5 and TRBJ2-7, with 7 bases matching TRBD1. CDR3 length: 14 residues. V shed 5 bases and J 6 bases; nucleotides not matched to a gene: 10. In germline, CDR1 is MNHEY, CDR2 SVGAGI. The CDR3 region is CASSARRTGGEQYF. The CDR3, as DNA: TGTGCCAGCAGTGCTCGGCGGACAGGTGGCGAGCAGTACTTC.

The chain uses TRBV20-1 and TRBJ1-1; TRBD1 matches at 7 bases. The V and J ends lost 0 bases and 0 bases, in that order; junction bases with no gene match: 16. Germline CDR1 DFQATT, CDR2 SNEGSKA (reference sequence). This CDR3 contains 19 residues. The chain's CDR3 is CSAREPHNNRGSMNTEAFF. The CDR3 nucleotides read TGCAGTGCTAGAGAGCCACACAATAACAGGGGCAGCATGAACACTGAAGCTTTCTTT.

This clonotype counts as large. The chain joins TRBV7-9 to TRBJ2-7; the D gene is possibly TRBD1 (6 bases). The CDR3 is 11 residues long. With 5 bases removed from V and 12 bases from J, the gap between germline ends came to 14 bases. Germline CDR1 is SEHNR and CDR2 is FQNEAQ (reference sequence). In DNA, the CDR3 is TGTGCCAGCAGCCTTAACAGGGATCCGTACTTC. Translating gives CASSLNRDPYF.

By frequency in the sample, this clonotype is large. The gene calls are TRBV29-1 and TRBJ2-7; 7 nucleotides match TRBD1. CDR1 is SQVTM, CDR2 ANQGSEA, per germline. The CDR3 spans 14 residues. The junction had 5 bases not matched to a gene; V was cut back by 1 base and J by 2 bases. Here the CDR3 reads CSVEGPGTAYEQYF. The CDR3 region has the DNA TGCAGCGTTGAAGGACCCGGGACAGCCTACGAGCAGTACTTC.

With respect to this clonotype: This may arise from a read error, as a much more abundant clone is one base away. V and J are TRBV18 and TRBJ1-6; no reliable D call. The CDR3 totals 15 residues. Germline CDR1 is KGHSH and CDR2 is LQKENI. V was clipped by 2 bases and J by 10 bases, with 15 bases between them. CDR3 DNA: TGTGCCAGCTCACCAAGGGCAGGCCTTAGGTCACCCCTCCACTTT. Its translation is CASSPRAGLRSPLHF. The entire variable domain, with the rest obtained from reference TRBV18 and TRBJ1-6, is as follows: NAGVMQNPRHLVRRRGQEARLRCSPMKGHSHVYWYRQLPEEGLKFMVYLQKENIIDESGMPKERFSAEFPKEGPSILRIQQVVRGDSAAYFCASSPRAGLRSPLHFGNGTRLTVT.

The chain has TRBV27 and TRBJ1-2, with 7 positions matching TRBD1. Losses at the gene ends were 6 bases for V and 4 bases for J; bases not matched to a gene: 8. Germline values: CDR1 MNHEY, CDR2 SMNVEV (reference sequence). The CDR3 is 14 amino acids. The CDR3 DNA reads as TGTGCCAGCAGATGGACAGGCGATACCTATGGCTACACCTTC. Translation: CASRWTGDTYGYTF.